This TCR beta chain was identified in a study of type 1 regulatory T cells. About the study: An in vitro protocol generated T-allo10, a Tr1-enriched, alloantigen-specific CD4 T cell product. Study-wide results and caveats: Type 1 regulatory T cells had a more restricted TCR repertoire than non-type 1 regulatory T cells.

In the case of this clonotype: What it binds is unknown.

The CDR3 contains 17 residues. V trimming: 5 bases; J trimming: 0 bases; junction bases outside the gene matches: 9. CDR1 and CDR2 from the germline V gene are SGHVS and FQNEAQ. Each CDR3 protein is one row after TCRdb ran MiXCR on the reads. The sample consists of fewer than 75,000 distinct CDR3 sequences, about 50% of them appearing once. This rearrangement joins TRBV7-8 to TRBJ2-4; 8 bases map to TRBD2. Sequencing input: cultured non-Tr1 T cells, either the whole culture or a sorted T cell fraction (not recorded which). This clonotype originated in a human donor in good health. The CDR3 loop reads CASSPRGGSLAKNIQYF. DNA for the CDR3: TGTGCCAGCAGCCCCCGGGGGGGATCCCTAGCCAAAAACATTCAGTACTTC.